Here is one TCR beta chain with its context. Antigen: not known. This sample was taken from a study of post-analysis software for immune sequencing data. Study-level information: Relapsing-remitting, secondary progressive and progressive-relapsing multiple sclerosis were all included among the disease courses. Study findings and constraints: Clustering by F measure revealed strong co-clustering among samples prepared together in one batch. Multiple sclerosis patients showed significantly lower normalized Chao1 diversity than controls did. Compared with controls, patients had more of about 5 TRBV segments, including TRBV5-6, TRBV5-1 and TRBV20-1.

With 2 bases removed from V and 0 bases from J, the gap between germline ends came to 13 bases. CDR3 size: 16 residues. Germline assignment: CDR1 MNHNY and CDR2 SVGAGI (reference sequence). Prepared libraries of TCR beta cDNA carried unique molecular identifiers. Once 1 to 10 million T cells were used, about half a million cDNA molecules resulted. Each CDR3 protein is one row after TCRdb ran MiXCR on the PCR reads. This repertoire shows more than 500,000 distinct CDR3 sequences, 34% found once; its top ten account for approximately 5.4%. Sequenced: blood. This receptor was identified in a girl aged 2 to 17 with multiple sclerosis. This chain joins TRBV6-6 and TRBJ1-1, with D perhaps TRBD1 (6 bases). As DNA, the CDR3 is TGTGCCAGCAGTTACCCTTTACGGACAGTGAACACTGAAGCTTTCTTT. Its protein product is CASSYPLRTVNTEAFF.